This entry is about one TCR beta chain. The antigen is undetermined. Time point described: persistent/refractory GD, antithyroid drugs over 5 years with positive TRAb. The authors made the TCR library using RNA they extracted from PBMCs. An endocrinology department in Xi'an, China, supplied the patients. This entry is derived from a study of regulatory T cells in long-lasting Graves disease. General observations from the study: Relative to new patients (under 1,000), persistent patients exhibited greater sharing of public clonotypes (more than 2,500). Persistent Graves' patients had lower TCR diversity than newly diagnosed ones. Samples came from peripheral blood alone, without thyroid tissue.

The ends lost 1 base at V and 1 base at J; junction bases unmatched: 1. This CDR3 has 15 amino acids. Germline V CDR1 and CDR2: SNHLY, FYNNEI. Building of the TCR beta libraries involved iRepertoire HTBI primers and Arm-PCR of CDR3 regions. TCRdb analysed the multiplex PCR reads with MiXCR anew, one entry per CDR3 protein. The table shows 650,000 to 700,000 distinct CDR3 sequences, with 30% occurring only once. This clonotype was sampled from a female donor with Graves disease. The chain carries TRBV2 and TRBJ2-3; 8 bases are shared with TRBD1. Here the sequenced sample was peripheral blood mononuclear cells (PBMCs), taken when the disease was refractory, from a patient treated with antithyroid drugs. The CDR3 reads CASSEVGQGTDTQYF. CDR3 nucleotides: TGTGCCAGCAGTGAAGTGGGACAGGGCACAGATACGCAGTATTTT.